This T cell receptor (beta chain) was documented in a study of CD8 T cells in Susac syndrome (dated by TCRdb to the late 2010s). Looking at the study overall: Among the Susac syndrome patients who were sequenced, clinically active disease was present in 5 or 6 and clinical remission was observed in 8 or 9. At the time of blood withdrawal, Susac syndrome patients were either therapy-naive, taking corticosteroids (with some also receiving IVIg), or on IVIg alone. Repertoire sequencing was used to test whether CD8+ T cell activation and differentiation in Susac syndrome was antigen driven.

High-throughput TCR beta sequencing profiled peripheral blood CD8+ and CD4+ T cells from healthy donors, Susac syndrome patients and multiple sclerosis patients. The Susac syndrome patients fulfilled recently defined diagnostic criteria for either definite or probable disease. Bulk CD8+ and CD4+ T cells were purified magnetically by negative isolation, whereas CD8+ TEMRA cells were enriched by FACS. Blood was collected in EDTA tubes and processed within 24 hours, with PBMCs isolated through density gradient centrifugation. PBMCs destined for TCR sequencing were cryopreserved in liquid nitrogen and later thawed in a 37 °C water bath. Purity of sorted or isolated CD4+, CD8+ and CD8+ TEMRA cells was at least 90%. RNA was extracted using the RNeasy kit, and about 0.45 to 1 ug of the RNA was reverse transcribed with random hexamers. TCR beta CDR3 regions were amplified with the immunoSEQ multiplex PCR assay covering 54 Vbeta and 13 Jbeta segments. Bias from PCR amplification was corrected by using a synthetic template baseline for primer optimization and for computational correction. Concerning the study's data processing: Reads were assigned to V, D and J genes according to IMGT and analyzed in immunoSEQ Analyzer, with only productive sequences retained. Clonality was computed as one minus Shannon entropy normalized by log2 of the number of productive unique sequences. For each patient and control, public and private clones were evaluated within the 100 most prevalent clones. A clone was defined as Susac-specific if it was absent from the healthy and MS cohorts, from over 1,000 published viral clones and from other ImmuneACCESS disease sequences. TCRdb handled the public reads itself, with Q25 trimming in fastp and clone calling in MiXCR, and kept productive beta chains. Rows with one shared CDR3 protein collapse into an entry with the most common genes and DNA. The V and J calls and clone size are TCRdb's, not the authors'. Recorded for this sample are around 200,000 distinct CDR3 sequences; 90% to 95% of them occurred a single time. Of the sample, 0.099% falls within the top ten clones.

On this clonotype itself: Its antigen specificity is not known. No much larger clone exists at a distance of one base, and base qualities are not known.

Overall results and qualifications from the work: The study acknowledged that relatively few individuals were included in the TCR sequencing and HLA analysis. No clonal expansion was detected in the CD4+ T cell repertoire of Susac syndrome patients.

CDR1 and CDR2 are read off the germline V gene (reference sequence) as LGHDT and YNNKEL. From the cysteine up to the phenylalanine, the CDR3 has a length of 12 residues. Only the CDR3 DNA stays, 36 bases, in frame from base 1. Relative to germline, V is 5 bases shorter and J is 4 bases shorter, with 6 bases between their ends. The receptor's source is a human donor with Susac syndrome. In this chain, TRBV3-1 is recombined with TRBJ2-1; 5 matching bases give a weak D call of TRBD2. Sequencing was done on a sample of CD4+ T cells from PBMCs. The CDR3 region has the sequence CASSERYNEQFF. The nucleotides are TGTGCCAGCAGCGAGCGGTACAATGAGCAGTTCTTC.